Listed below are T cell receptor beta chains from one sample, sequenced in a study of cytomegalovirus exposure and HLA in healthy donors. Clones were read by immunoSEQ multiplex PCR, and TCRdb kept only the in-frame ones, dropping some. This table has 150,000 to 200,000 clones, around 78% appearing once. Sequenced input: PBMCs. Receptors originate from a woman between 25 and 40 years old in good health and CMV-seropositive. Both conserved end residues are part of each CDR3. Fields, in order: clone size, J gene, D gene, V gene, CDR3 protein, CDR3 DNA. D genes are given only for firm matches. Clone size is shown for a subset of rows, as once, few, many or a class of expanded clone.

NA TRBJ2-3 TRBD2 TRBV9 CASSASGGMATDTQYF TGTGCCAGCAGCGCCAGCGGGGGGATGGCCACAGATACGCAGTATTTT
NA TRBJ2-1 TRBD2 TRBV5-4 CASSKLAGGLIDNEQFF TGTGCCAGCAGCAAACTAGCGGGAGGGCTTATCGACAATGAGCAGTTCTTC
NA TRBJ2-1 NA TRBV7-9 CASSLSGSSYNEQFF TGTGCCAGCAGCTTAAGCGGCAGCTCCTACAATGAGCAGTTCTTC
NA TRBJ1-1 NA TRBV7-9 CSSSLNPAGLLNTEAFF TGTTCCAGCAGCTTAAATCCGGCAGGACTACTGAACACTGAAGCTTTCTTT
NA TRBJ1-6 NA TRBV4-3 CASSQEPGGGEGFYNSPLHF TGCGCCAGCAGCCAAGAGCCGGGTGGGGGGGAAGGGTTTTATAATTCACCCCTCCACTTT
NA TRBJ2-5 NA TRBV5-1 CASSLGAVGKETQYF TGCGCCAGCAGCTTAGGTGCGGTCGGCAAGGAGACCCAGTACTTC
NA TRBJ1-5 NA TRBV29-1 CSAKENGGNQPQHF TGCAGCGCGAAGGAGAACGGGGGGAATCAGCCCCAGCATTTT
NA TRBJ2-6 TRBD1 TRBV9 CASSVRDRGFNVLTF TGTGCCAGCAGCGTACGAGACAGGGGGTTCAACGTCCTGACTTTC
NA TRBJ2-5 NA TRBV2 CASSVYETQYF TGTGCCAGCAGTGTATATGAGACCCAGTACTTC
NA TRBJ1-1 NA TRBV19 CASSMGAIPEAFF TGTGCCAGTAGTATGGGGGCTATACCTGAAGCTTTCTTT
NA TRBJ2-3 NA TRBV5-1 CASSAQGSDTQYF TGCGCCAGCAGCGCACAGGGATCGGATACGCAGTATTTT
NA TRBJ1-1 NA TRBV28 CASSFSVTEAFF TGTGCCAGCAGTTTTTCGGTCACTGAAGCTTTCTTT
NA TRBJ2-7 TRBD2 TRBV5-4 CASSLSGGPREQYF TGTGCCAGCAGCTTGTCGGGGGGACCAAGGGAGCAGTACTTC
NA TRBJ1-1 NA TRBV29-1 CSVYGFSNTEAFF TGCAGCGTTTACGGGTTTTCGAACACTGAAGCTTTCTTT
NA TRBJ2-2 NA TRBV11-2 CASSLPAGELFF TGTGCCAGCAGCCTCCCCGCCGGGGAGCTGTTTTTT
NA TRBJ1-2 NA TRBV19 CASSIVSAQEYYGYTF TGTGCCAGTAGTATAGTATCCGCACAGGAATACTATGGCTACACCTTC
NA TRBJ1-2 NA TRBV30 CASNTVYGYTF TGCGCCTCGAATACAGTCTATGGCTACACCTTC
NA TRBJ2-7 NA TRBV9 CASSVGQGGEQYF TGTGCCAGCAGCGTAGGGCAGGGTGGCGAGCAGTACTTC
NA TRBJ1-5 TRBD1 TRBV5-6 CASSYTGTVYSNQPQHF TGTGCCAGCAGCTATACCGGGACAGTATATAGCAATCAGCCCCAGCATTTT
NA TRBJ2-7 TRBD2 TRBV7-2 CASSLELAGVYEQYF TGTGCCAGCAGCTTAGAATTAGCGGGAGTCTACGAGCAGTACTTC
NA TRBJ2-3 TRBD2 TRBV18 CATRTSGNGDTQYF TGTGCCACCCGGACTAGCGGGAATGGAGATACGCAGTATTTT
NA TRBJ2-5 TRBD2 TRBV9 CASSVGTSGQETQYF TGTGCCAGCAGCGTAGGGACTAGCGGCCAAGAGACCCAGTACTTC
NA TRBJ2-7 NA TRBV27 CASSDRLTGQSYEQYF TGTGCCAGCAGTGATAGACTTACAGGACAGTCCTACGAGCAGTACTTC
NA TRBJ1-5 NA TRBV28 CASRSRGAFIGSNQPQHF TGTGCCAGCAGATCCCGGGGGGCGTTTATCGGGAGCAATCAGCCCCAGCATTTT
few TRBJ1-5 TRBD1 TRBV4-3 CASSQDRDSLSNQPQHF TGCGCCAGCAGCCAAGATCGGGACAGTCTTAGCAATCAGCCCCAGCATTTT
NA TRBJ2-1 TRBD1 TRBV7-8 CASSSDRGNEQFF TGTGCCAGCAGCTCCGACAGGGGCAATGAGCAGTTCTTC
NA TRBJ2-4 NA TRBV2 CASSVGVLAKNIQYF TGTGCCAGCAGTGTGGGAGTCCTAGCCAAAAACATTCAGTACTTC
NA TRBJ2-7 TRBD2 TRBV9 CASSAEGAGVSYEQYF TGTGCCAGCAGCGCAGAGGGAGCGGGAGTCTCCTACGAGCAGTACTTC
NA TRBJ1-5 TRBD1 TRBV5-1 CASSLSGDRGQPQHF TGCGCCAGCAGCTTGAGTGGGGACAGGGGGCAGCCCCAGCATTTT
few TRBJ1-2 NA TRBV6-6 CASSYNRDTLYTF TGTGCCAGCAGCTATAACCGGGACACACTCTACACCTTC
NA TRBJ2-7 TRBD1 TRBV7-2 CASSLKGQGVYEQYF TGTGCCAGCAGCTTAAAGGGACAGGGGGTCTACGAGCAGTACTTC
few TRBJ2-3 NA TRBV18 CASSPRGGTDTQYF TGTGCCAGCTCACCACGGGGGGGCACAGATACGCAGTATTTT
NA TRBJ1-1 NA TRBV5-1 CASSFNRRTLMNTEAFF TGCGCCAGCAGCTTTAACAGGAGAACTCTCATGAACACTGAAGCTTTCTTT
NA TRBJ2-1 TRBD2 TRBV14 CASSQDLAGHNEQFF TGTGCCAGCAGCCAAGATTTAGCGGGACACAATGAGCAGTTCTTC
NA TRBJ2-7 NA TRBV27 CASSPSTGLSSYEQYF TGTGCCAGCAGTCCATCGACAGGCTTAAGCTCCTACGAGCAGTACTTC
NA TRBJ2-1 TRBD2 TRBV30 CAWSVERGVYNEQFF TGTGCCTGGAGTGTAGAGCGGGGGGTCTACAATGAGCAGTTCTTC
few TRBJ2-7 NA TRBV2 CASNEGGSYEQYF TGTGCCAGCAATGAGGGGGGGTCCTACGAGCAGTACTTC
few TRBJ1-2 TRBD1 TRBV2 CASSEGPTGFHYGYTF TGTGCCAGCAGTGAAGGCCCGACAGGGTTCCACTATGGCTACACCTTC
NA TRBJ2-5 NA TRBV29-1 CSVEGLMGSLPPETQYF TGCAGCGTTGAAGGTCTTATGGGCAGCTTACCCCCAGAGACCCAGTACTTC
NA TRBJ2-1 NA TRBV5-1 CASRTNTGTYNEQFF TGCGCCAGCAGGACTAACACCGGGACCTACAATGAGCAGTTCTTC
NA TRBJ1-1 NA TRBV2 CASSGHGDTEAFF TGTGCCAGCAGTGGACACGGGGACACTGAAGCTTTCTTT
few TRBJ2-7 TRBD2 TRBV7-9 CASSLHLAGEQYF TGTGCCAGCAGCCTTCACCTAGCGGGTGAGCAGTACTTC
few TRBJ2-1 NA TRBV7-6 CASSWSGSGDEQFF TGTGCCAGCAGCTGGTCGGGGTCTGGTGATGAGCAGTTCTTC
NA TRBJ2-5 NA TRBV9 CASSRGGTQETQYF TGTGCCAGCAGCAGGGGGGGGACCCAAGAGACCCAGTACTTC
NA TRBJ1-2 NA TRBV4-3 CASSQRGPSGGQANYGYTF TGCGCCAGCAGCCAAAGGGGCCCCTCAGGAGGGCAAGCTAACTATGGCTACACCTTC
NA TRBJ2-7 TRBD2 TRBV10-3 CAISELGLAGEKQYF TGTGCCATCAGTGAGCTGGGACTAGCGGGGGAAAAGCAGTACTTC
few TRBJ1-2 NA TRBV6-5 CASSPTGWDYGYTF TGTGCCAGCAGTCCTACAGGATGGGACTATGGCTACACCTTC
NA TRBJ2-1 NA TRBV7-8 CASKQGRDYNEQFF TGTGCCAGCAAACAAGGCCGGGACTACAATGAGCAGTTCTTC
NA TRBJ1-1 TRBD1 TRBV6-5 CASRQTGGQTEAFF TGTGCCAGCAGACAGACAGGGGGCCAGACTGAAGCTTTCTTT
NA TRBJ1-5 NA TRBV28 CASSLTGSNQPQHF TGTGCCAGCAGTTTGACAGGTAGCAATCAGCCCCAGCATTTT
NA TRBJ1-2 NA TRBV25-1 CASSELGRTNYGYTF TGTGCCAGCAGTGAATTGGGCAGAACTAACTATGGCTACACCTTC
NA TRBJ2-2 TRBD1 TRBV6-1 CASSEGTGGITGELFF TGTGCCAGCAGTGAAGGGACAGGGGGCATTACCGGGGAGCTGTTTTTT